A selection of T cell receptor beta chains follows, all from one sample in a study of human T cells and chemical hapten exposure. Via MiXCR, TCRdb re-called the RACE reads, giving one row per CDR3 protein. This repertoire shows about 110,000 distinct CDR3 sequences, 9.2% found once; its top ten account for 2.5% to 3.5%. The starting material was whole blood, obtained in connection with sensitization to the hapten diphenylcyclopropenone (DPC). Receptors originate from a woman in her thirties or forties with alopecia areata. Some clones in this sample may be carry-over from other donors' samples. Each CDR3 is given with its conserved first and last residue. Fields, in order: D gene, J gene, V gene, clone size, CDR3 protein, CDR3 DNA. D genes are given only for firm matches. Size is omitted from some rows. Given values are once, few, many or a class for expanded clones.

d_gene: .; j_gene: TRBJ1-2; v_gene: TRBV2; abundance: few; CDR3aa: CASRPGVFYGYTF; CDR3nt: TGTGCCAGCAGACCAGGGGTTTTCTATGGCTACACCTTC
d_gene: TRBD1; j_gene: TRBJ1-1; v_gene: TRBV20-1; abundance: few; CDR3aa: CSAREGGRTEAFF; CDR3nt: TGCAGTGCTAGAGAAGGGGGCAGGACTGAAGCTTTCTTT
d_gene: TRBD1; j_gene: TRBJ1-5; v_gene: TRBV4-1; abundance: .; CDR3aa: CASSQDDRTQGYRPQHF; CDR3nt: TGCGCCAGCAGCCAAGATGATCGGACACAGGGGTATCGTCCCCAGCATTTT
d_gene: TRBD1; j_gene: TRBJ2-7; v_gene: TRBV10-3; abundance: many; CDR3aa: CAISAGQGIYEQYF; CDR3nt: TGTGCCATCAGCGCTGGACAGGGTATCTACGAGCAGTACTTC
d_gene: TRBD1; j_gene: TRBJ2-1; v_gene: TRBV6-2/TRBV6-3; abundance: .; CDR3aa: CASSYPGQLGDEQFF; CDR3nt: TGTGCCAGCAGTTACCCGGGACAGCTCGGGGATGAGCAGTTCTTC
d_gene: .; j_gene: TRBJ1-1; v_gene: TRBV5-1; abundance: .; CDR3aa: CASSSSENTEAFF; CDR3nt: TGCGCCAGCAGCTCGTCCGAGAACACTGAAGCTTTCTTT
d_gene: .; j_gene: TRBJ2-1; v_gene: TRBV7-9; abundance: few; CDR3aa: CASSFGTLQFF; CDR3nt: TGTGCCAGCAGCTTCGGGACACTGCAGTTCTTC
d_gene: .; j_gene: TRBJ2-3; v_gene: TRBV5-1; abundance: few; CDR3aa: CASTPNPKPDTQYF; CDR3nt: TGCGCCAGCACCCCTAACCCGAAGCCGGATACGCAGTATTTT
d_gene: .; j_gene: TRBJ1-2; v_gene: TRBV6-2/TRBV6-3; abundance: many; CDR3aa: CASRGFGGYTF; CDR3nt: TGTGCCAGCAGGGGATTTGGAGGCTACACCTTC
d_gene: .; j_gene: TRBJ2-3; v_gene: TRBV20-1; abundance: many; CDR3aa: CSARPPRGAVEDTQYF; CDR3nt: TGCAGTGCTAGACCGCCCCGGGGGGCCGTGGAAGATACGCAGTATTTT
d_gene: TRBD1; j_gene: TRBJ2-7; v_gene: TRBV7-9; abundance: many; CDR3aa: CASSTPTGAGEQYF; CDR3nt: TGTGCCAGCAGCACCCCGACAGGGGCGGGGGAGCAGTACTTC
d_gene: .; j_gene: TRBJ2-1; v_gene: TRBV10-3; abundance: .; CDR3aa: CAIRSGAEGNEQFF; CDR3nt: TGTGCCATCAGGTCGGGGGCTGAGGGAAATGAGCAGTTCTTC
d_gene: .; j_gene: TRBJ1-3; v_gene: TRBV4-1; abundance: many; CDR3aa: CASSQDPGTGNTIYF; CDR3nt: TGCGCCAGCAGCCAAGATCCGGGGACTGGAAACACCATATATTTT
d_gene: TRBD2; j_gene: TRBJ2-3; v_gene: TRBV6-6; abundance: .; CDR3aa: CASRQGLAGSTDTQYF; CDR3nt: TGTGCCAGCAGACAGGGACTAGCGGGGAGCACAGATACGCAGTATTTT
d_gene: .; j_gene: TRBJ2-7; v_gene: TRBV28; abundance: few; CDR3aa: CASSLGGIFSYEQYF; CDR3nt: TGTGCCAGCAGTTTAGGGGGTATCTTTTCCTACGAGCAGTACTTC
d_gene: .; j_gene: TRBJ2-7; v_gene: TRBV29-1; abundance: few; CDR3aa: CSVEWGSSHEQYF; CDR3nt: TGCAGCGTTGAGTGGGGCTCCTCCCACGAGCAGTACTTC
d_gene: .; j_gene: TRBJ2-5; v_gene: TRBV20-1; abundance: .; CDR3aa: CSGTGYQETQYF; CDR3nt: TGCAGTGGGACGGGGTACCAAGAGACCCAGTACTTC
d_gene: TRBD2; j_gene: TRBJ2-1; v_gene: TRBV27; abundance: few; CDR3aa: CASSSGTSVNEQFF; CDR3nt: TGTGCCAGCAGTTCAGGGACTAGCGTCAATGAGCAGTTCTTC
d_gene: .; j_gene: TRBJ1-5; v_gene: TRBV6-5; abundance: few; CDR3aa: CASSYSEGNQPQHF; CDR3nt: TGTGCCAGCAGTTACTCGGAGGGAAATCAGCCCCAGCATTTT
d_gene: .; j_gene: TRBJ1-2; v_gene: TRBV10-3; abundance: .; CDR3aa: CAISVDREYGYTF; CDR3nt: TGTGCCATCAGTGTGGACAGAGAGTATGGCTACACCTTC
d_gene: .; j_gene: TRBJ1-5; v_gene: TRBV6-2/TRBV6-3; abundance: few; CDR3aa: CASSSRGLRNQPQHF; CDR3nt: TGTGCCAGCAGCTCCCGGGGGCTGAGGAATCAGCCCCAGCATTTT
d_gene: .; j_gene: TRBJ2-3; v_gene: TRBV18; abundance: few; CDR3aa: CASSPPAGRTDTQYF; CDR3nt: TGTGCCAGCTCACCACCGGCGGGGCGCACAGATACGCAGTATTTT
d_gene: .; j_gene: TRBJ2-2; v_gene: TRBV6-4; abundance: many; CDR3aa: CASSREWISVGNTGELFF; CDR3nt: TGTGCCAGCAGCCGTGAGTGGATTAGCGTAGGGAACACCGGGGAGCTGTTTTTT
d_gene: .; j_gene: TRBJ2-6; v_gene: TRBV6-5; abundance: .; CDR3aa: CASSYGVSGANVLTF; CDR3nt: TGTGCCAGCAGTTACGGCGTATCGGGGGCCAACGTCCTGACTTTC
d_gene: .; j_gene: TRBJ2-1; v_gene: TRBV9; abundance: .; CDR3aa: CASSVGAAGATYNEQFF; CDR3nt: TGTGCCAGCAGCGTAGGGGCAGCCGGGGCCACCTACAATGAGCAGTTCTTC
d_gene: .; j_gene: TRBJ1-1; v_gene: TRBV7-2; abundance: many; CDR3aa: CASSLARGTEAFF; CDR3nt: TGTGCCAGCAGCTTAGCCAGGGGCACTGAAGCTTTCTTT
d_gene: TRBD1; j_gene: TRBJ2-5; v_gene: TRBV6-5; abundance: many; CDR3aa: CPQYIGTAQETQYF; CDR3nt: TGCCCCCAGTATATTGGGACAGCCCAAGAGACCCAGTACTTC
d_gene: TRBD2; j_gene: TRBJ2-3; v_gene: TRBV19; abundance: few; CDR3aa: CATKGLATADTQYF; CDR3nt: TGTGCCACCAAGGGACTAGCTACAGCAGATACGCAGTATTTT
d_gene: TRBD1; j_gene: TRBJ1-1; v_gene: TRBV12-3/TRBV12-4; abundance: .; CDR3aa: CASSGDREVPEAFF; CDR3nt: TGTGCCAGCAGTGGGGACAGGGAAGTGCCTGAAGCTTTCTTT
d_gene: TRBD1; j_gene: TRBJ1-4; v_gene: TRBV4-2; abundance: .; CDR3aa: CASSPYLGQGNEKLFF; CDR3nt: TGTGCCAGCAGCCCCTACCTCGGACAGGGAAATGAAAAACTGTTTTTT
d_gene: TRBD2; j_gene: TRBJ2-7; v_gene: TRBV10-3; abundance: .; CDR3aa: CASSGGGLGYEQYF; CDR3nt: TGTGCCAGCTCCGGGGGGGGCCTGGGATACGAGCAGTACTTC
d_gene: .; j_gene: TRBJ2-7; v_gene: TRBV4-1; abundance: .; CDR3aa: CASSHPGTVSYEQYF; CDR3nt: TGCGCCAGCAGCCACCCGGGAACCGTTTCCTACGAGCAGTACTTC
d_gene: .; j_gene: TRBJ1-2; v_gene: TRBV29-1; abundance: many; CDR3aa: CSAPNSPNYGYTF; CDR3nt: TGCAGCGCTCCAAACTCGCCAAACTATGGCTACACCTTC
d_gene: TRBD2; j_gene: TRBJ2-7; v_gene: TRBV12-3/TRBV12-4; abundance: many; CDR3aa: CASSFSGGEYEQYF; CDR3nt: TGTGCCAGCAGTTTTAGCGGGGGGGAATACGAGCAGTACTTC
d_gene: .; j_gene: TRBJ2-1; v_gene: TRBV19; abundance: many; CDR3aa: CASSIGGTAYNEQFF; CDR3nt: TGTGCCAGTAGTATAGGTGGGACGGCCTACAATGAGCAGTTCTTC
d_gene: TRBD2; j_gene: TRBJ2-7; v_gene: TRBV7-9; abundance: many; CDR3aa: CASSFLSGGAGEQYF; CDR3nt: TGTGCCAGCAGCTTTCTTTCCGGGGGGGCAGGAGAGCAGTACTTC
d_gene: .; j_gene: TRBJ2-2; v_gene: TRBV7-6; abundance: many; CDR3aa: CASSPLRGFTNTGELFF; CDR3nt: TGTGCCAGCAGCCCCCTACGAGGGTTTACGAACACCGGGGAGCTGTTTTTT
d_gene: TRBD1; j_gene: TRBJ1-5; v_gene: TRBV19; abundance: few; CDR3aa: CASSASGGAGNQPQHF; CDR3nt: TGTGCCAGTAGCGCATCAGGGGGCGCGGGAAATCAGCCCCAGCATTTT
d_gene: TRBD2; j_gene: TRBJ2-3; v_gene: TRBV7-2; abundance: many; CDR3aa: CASLAGGGDTQYF; CDR3nt: TGTGCCAGCTTAGCGGGGGGTGGGGATACGCAGTATTTT
d_gene: TRBD1; j_gene: TRBJ1-1; v_gene: TRBV6-7; abundance: .; CDR3aa: CASSTPDGQGGTEAFF; CDR3nt: TGTGCCAGCAGTACACCCGACGGACAGGGCGGAACTGAAGCTTTCTTT
d_gene: .; j_gene: TRBJ2-7; v_gene: TRBV7-2; abundance: many; CDR3aa: CASSLRQLNSYEQYF; CDR3nt: TGTGCCAGCAGCTTGAGACAGCTTAACTCCTACGAGCAGTACTTC
d_gene: .; j_gene: TRBJ1-5; v_gene: TRBV19; abundance: few; CDR3aa: CASNIPGFNQPQHF; CDR3nt: TGTGCCAGTAACATCCCGGGTTTCAATCAGCCCCAGCATTTT
d_gene: .; j_gene: TRBJ2-3; v_gene: TRBV12-3/TRBV12-4; abundance: many; CDR3aa: CASSLIWRDTQYF; CDR3nt: TGTGCCAGCAGTTTAATATGGCGAGATACGCAGTATTTT
d_gene: .; j_gene: TRBJ2-1; v_gene: TRBV5-1; abundance: many; CDR3aa: CASSAWGGLDNEQFF; CDR3nt: TGCGCCAGCAGCGCCTGGGGGGGGCTGGACAATGAGCAGTTCTTC
d_gene: .; j_gene: TRBJ1-5; v_gene: TRBV27; abundance: many; CDR3aa: CASSYSSNQPQHF; CDR3nt: TGTGCCAGCAGCTACAGTAGCAATCAGCCCCAGCATTTT
d_gene: TRBD2; j_gene: TRBJ2-3; v_gene: TRBV12-3/TRBV12-4; abundance: .; CDR3aa: CASSLAGSTDTQYF; CDR3nt: TGTGCCAGCAGTCTAGCGGGAAGCACAGATACGCAGTATTTT
d_gene: TRBD2; j_gene: TRBJ2-7; v_gene: TRBV19; abundance: many; CDR3aa: CASSIVPSGGVTYEQYF; CDR3nt: TGTGCCAGTAGTATAGTCCCTAGCGGGGGAGTTACCTACGAGCAGTACTTC
d_gene: .; j_gene: TRBJ2-6; v_gene: TRBV20-1; abundance: .; CDR3aa: CSARDSPGPGANVLTF; CDR3nt: TGCAGTGCTAGAGATAGCCCGGGTCCTGGGGCCAACGTCCTGACTTTC
d_gene: .; j_gene: TRBJ2-7; v_gene: TRBV7-6; abundance: few; CDR3aa: CASSLVRGGGGTASQYEQYF; CDR3nt: TGTGCCAGCAGCTTAGTACGAGGGGGAGGCGGGACAGCGAGCCAATACGAGCAGTACTTC
d_gene: .; j_gene: TRBJ1-5; v_gene: TRBV24-1; abundance: many; CDR3aa: CATSDFQGRAQHF; CDR3nt: TGTGCCACCAGTGATTTTCAGGGTCGGGCCCAGCATTTT
d_gene: TRBD1; j_gene: TRBJ2-2; v_gene: TRBV27; abundance: many; CDR3aa: CASRRGTGGRTGELFF; CDR3nt: TGTGCCAGCAGAAGAGGGACAGGGGGCCGCACCGGGGAGCTGTTTTTT